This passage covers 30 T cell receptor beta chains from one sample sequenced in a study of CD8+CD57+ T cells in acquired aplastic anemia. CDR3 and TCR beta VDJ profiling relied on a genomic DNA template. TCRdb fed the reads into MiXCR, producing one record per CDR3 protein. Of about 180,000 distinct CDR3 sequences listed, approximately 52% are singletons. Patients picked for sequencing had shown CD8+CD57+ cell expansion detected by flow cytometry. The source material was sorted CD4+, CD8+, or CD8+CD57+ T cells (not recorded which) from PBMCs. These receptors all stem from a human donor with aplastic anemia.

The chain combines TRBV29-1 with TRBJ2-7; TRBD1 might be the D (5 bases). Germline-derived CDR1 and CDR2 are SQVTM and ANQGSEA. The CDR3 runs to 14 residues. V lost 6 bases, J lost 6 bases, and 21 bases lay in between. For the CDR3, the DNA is TGCAGCGTCCTAAGCGCAGGGTTGCGTGGCGAGCAGTACTTC. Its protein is CSVLSAGLRGEQYF.

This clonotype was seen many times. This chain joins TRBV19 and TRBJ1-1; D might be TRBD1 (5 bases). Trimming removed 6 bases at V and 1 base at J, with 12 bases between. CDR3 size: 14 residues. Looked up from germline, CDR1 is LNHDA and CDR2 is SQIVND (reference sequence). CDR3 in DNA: TGTGCCAGTAGCCACGGGACGGGGAACACTGAAGCTTTCTTT. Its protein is CASSHGTGNTEAFF.

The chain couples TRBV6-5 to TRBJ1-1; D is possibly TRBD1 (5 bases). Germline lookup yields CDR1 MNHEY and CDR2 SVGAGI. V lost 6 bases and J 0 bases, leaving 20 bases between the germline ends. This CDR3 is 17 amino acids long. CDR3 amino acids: CASRVTGTGLMNTEAFF. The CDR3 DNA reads TGTGCCAGCAGGGTTACCGGGACCGGACTCATGAACACTGAAGCTTTCTTT.

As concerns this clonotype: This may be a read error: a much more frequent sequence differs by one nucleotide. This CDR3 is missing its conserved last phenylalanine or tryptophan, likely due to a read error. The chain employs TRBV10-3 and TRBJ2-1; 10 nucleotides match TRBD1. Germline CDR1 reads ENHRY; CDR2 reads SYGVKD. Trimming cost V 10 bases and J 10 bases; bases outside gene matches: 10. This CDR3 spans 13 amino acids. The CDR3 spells CASRVTGGREQFL. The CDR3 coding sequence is TGTGCCAGCAGAGTGACAGGGGGCAGGGAGCAGTTCCTC.

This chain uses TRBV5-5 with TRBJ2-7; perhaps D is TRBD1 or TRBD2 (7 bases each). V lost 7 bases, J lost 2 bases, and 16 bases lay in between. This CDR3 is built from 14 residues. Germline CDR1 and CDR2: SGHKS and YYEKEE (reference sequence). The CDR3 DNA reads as TGTGCCAGCCAACCTCAGGGGGGGGCCTACGAGCAGTACTTC. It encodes CASQPQGGAYEQYF.

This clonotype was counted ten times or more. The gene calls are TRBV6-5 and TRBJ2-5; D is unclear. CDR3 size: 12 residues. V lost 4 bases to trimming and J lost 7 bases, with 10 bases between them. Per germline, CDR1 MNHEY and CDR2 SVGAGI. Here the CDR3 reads CASSSTEVTQYF. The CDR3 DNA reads TGTGCCAGCAGTTCTACAGAAGTGACCCAGTACTTC.

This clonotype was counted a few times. The CDR3 DNA is TGTGCCAGCAGCGCAGGAGGTCAGCCTGAAGCTTTCTTT. Translation gives CASSAGGQPEAFF. The chain is built from TRBV9 and TRBJ1-1, with D unclear. In germline, CDR1 is SGDLS, CDR2 YYNGEE. The CDR3 extends over 13 amino acids. The V gene lost 3 bases and the J gene lost 6 bases, with 12 bases spanning the gap. The entire variable domain, with the rest obtained from reference TRBV9 and TRBJ1-1, is as follows: DSGVTQTPKHLITATGQRVTLRCSPRSGDLSVYWYQQSLDQGLQFLIQYYNGEERAKGNILERFSAQQFPDLHSELNLSSLELGDSALYFCASSAGGQPEAFFGQGTRLTVV.

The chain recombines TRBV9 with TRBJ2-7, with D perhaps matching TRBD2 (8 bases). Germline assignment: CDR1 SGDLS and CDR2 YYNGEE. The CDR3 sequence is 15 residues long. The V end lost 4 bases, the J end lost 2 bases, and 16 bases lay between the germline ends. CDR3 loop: CASSPGGSGTYEQYF. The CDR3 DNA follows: TGTGCCAGCAGCCCAGGGGGTAGCGGGACCTACGAGCAGTACTTC.

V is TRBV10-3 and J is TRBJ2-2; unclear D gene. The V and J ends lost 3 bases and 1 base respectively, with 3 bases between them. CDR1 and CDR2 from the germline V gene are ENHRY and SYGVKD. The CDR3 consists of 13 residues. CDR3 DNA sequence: TGTGCCATCAGTGACCGGAACACCGGGGAGCTGTTTTTT. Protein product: CAISDRNTGELFF.

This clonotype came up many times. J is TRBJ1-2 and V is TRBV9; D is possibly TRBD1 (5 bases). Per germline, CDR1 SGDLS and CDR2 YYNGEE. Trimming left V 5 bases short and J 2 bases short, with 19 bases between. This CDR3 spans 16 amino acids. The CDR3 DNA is TGTGCCAGCAGTTTCTTCTCCGGGACGTCAAACTATGGCTACACCTTC. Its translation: CASSFFSGTSNYGYTF.

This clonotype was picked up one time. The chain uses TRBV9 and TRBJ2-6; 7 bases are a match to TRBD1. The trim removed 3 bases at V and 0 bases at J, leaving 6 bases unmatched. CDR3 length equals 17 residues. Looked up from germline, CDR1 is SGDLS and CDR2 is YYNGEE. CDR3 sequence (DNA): TGTGCCAGCAGCGGAGACAGGGTGTCCTCTGGGGCCAACGTCCTGACTTTC. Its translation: CASSGDRVSSGANVLTF.

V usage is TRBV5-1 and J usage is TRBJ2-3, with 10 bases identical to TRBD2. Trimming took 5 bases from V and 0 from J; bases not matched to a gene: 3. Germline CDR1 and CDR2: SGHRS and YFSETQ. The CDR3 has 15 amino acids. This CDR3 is CASRTSGYSTDTQYF. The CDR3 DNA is TGCGCCAGCAGGACTAGCGGGTACAGCACAGATACGCAGTATTTT.

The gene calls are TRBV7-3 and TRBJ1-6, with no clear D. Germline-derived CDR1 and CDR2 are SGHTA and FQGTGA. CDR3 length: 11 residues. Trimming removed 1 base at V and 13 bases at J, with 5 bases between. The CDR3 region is CASSLIPPLHF. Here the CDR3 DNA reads TGTGCCAGCAGCTTAATTCCGCCCCTCCACTTT.

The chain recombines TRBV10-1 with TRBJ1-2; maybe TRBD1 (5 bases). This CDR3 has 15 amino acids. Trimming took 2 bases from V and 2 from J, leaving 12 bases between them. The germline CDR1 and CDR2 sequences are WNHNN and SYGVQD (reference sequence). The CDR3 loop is CASSEKAGGNYGYTF. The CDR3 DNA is TGCGCCAGCAGTGAGAAAGCGGGGGGGAACTATGGCTACACCTTC.

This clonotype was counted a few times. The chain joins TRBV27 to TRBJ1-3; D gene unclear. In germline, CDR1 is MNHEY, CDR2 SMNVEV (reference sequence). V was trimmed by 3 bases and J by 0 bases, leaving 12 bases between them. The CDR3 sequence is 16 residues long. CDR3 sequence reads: CASSFGKGFSGNTIYF. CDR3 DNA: TGTGCCAGCAGTTTCGGGAAGGGTTTCTCTGGAAACACCATATATTTT.

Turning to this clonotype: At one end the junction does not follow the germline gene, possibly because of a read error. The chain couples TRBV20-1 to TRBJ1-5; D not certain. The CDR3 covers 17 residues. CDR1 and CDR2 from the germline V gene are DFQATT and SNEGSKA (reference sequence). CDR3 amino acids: CSARDGRGSGSNQSQHF. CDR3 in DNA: TGCAGTGCTAGAGATGGGAGAGGGTCGGGTAGCAATCAGTCCCAGCATTTT.

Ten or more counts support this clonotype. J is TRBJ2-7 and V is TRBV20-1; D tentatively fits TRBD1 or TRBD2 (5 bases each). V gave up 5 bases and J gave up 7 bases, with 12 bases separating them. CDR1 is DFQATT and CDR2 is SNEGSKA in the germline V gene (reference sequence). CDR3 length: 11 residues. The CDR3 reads CSAWGRGEQYF. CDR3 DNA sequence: TGCAGTGCTTGGGGGAGAGGTGAGCAGTACTTC.

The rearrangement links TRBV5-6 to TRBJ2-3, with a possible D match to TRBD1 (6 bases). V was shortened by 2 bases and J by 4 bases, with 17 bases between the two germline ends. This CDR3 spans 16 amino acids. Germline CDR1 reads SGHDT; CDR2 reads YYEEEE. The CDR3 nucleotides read TGTGCCAGCAGCTTTACAGGGAACGTGGTGTCAGATACGCAGTATTTT. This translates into CASSFTGNVVSDTQYF.

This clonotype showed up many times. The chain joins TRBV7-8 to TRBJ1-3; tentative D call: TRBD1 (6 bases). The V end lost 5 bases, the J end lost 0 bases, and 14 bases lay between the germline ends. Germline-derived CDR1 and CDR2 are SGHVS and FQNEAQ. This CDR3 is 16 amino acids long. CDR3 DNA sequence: TGTGCCAGCAGCCCGGACAGAGCACCCTCTGGAAACACCATATATTTT. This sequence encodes CASSPDRAPSGNTIYF.

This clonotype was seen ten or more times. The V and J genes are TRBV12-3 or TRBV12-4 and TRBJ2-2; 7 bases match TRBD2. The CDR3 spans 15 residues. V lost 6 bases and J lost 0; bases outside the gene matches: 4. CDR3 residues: CASRGGTANTGELFF. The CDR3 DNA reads TGTGCCAGCAGGGGAGGGACCGCGAACACCGGGGAGCTGTTTTTT.

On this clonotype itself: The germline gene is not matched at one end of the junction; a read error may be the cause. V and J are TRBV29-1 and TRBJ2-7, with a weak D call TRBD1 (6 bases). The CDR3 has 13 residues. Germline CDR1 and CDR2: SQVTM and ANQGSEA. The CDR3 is CSVEEVQGDEQYF. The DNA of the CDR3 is TGCAGCGTCGAAGAGGTACAGGGTGACGAGCAGTACTTC.

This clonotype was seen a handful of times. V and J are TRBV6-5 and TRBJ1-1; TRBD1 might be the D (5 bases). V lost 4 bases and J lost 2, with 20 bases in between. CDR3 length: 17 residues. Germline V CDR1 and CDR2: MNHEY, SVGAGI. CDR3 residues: CASSSPALRQPNTEAFF. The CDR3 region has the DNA TGTGCCAGCAGTTCACCGGCCCTAAGACAGCCCAACACTGAAGCTTTCTTT.

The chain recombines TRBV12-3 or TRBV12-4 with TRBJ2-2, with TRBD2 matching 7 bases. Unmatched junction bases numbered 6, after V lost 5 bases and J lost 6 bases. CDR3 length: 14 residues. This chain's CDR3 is CASSRFAGAGELFF. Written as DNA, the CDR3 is TGTGCCAGCAGTCGTTTTGCGGGAGCCGGGGAGCTGTTTTTT.

This chain's CDR3 is CASCLGQETQYF. The CDR3 nucleotides read TGTGCCAGTTGCTTGGGACAAGAGACCCAGTACTTC. The chain uses TRBV18 and TRBJ2-5, with unresolved D. The CDR3 length is 12 residues. The germline CDR1 and CDR2 sequences are KGHSH and LQKENI. The germline V and J ends were trimmed by 9 bases and 2 bases, with 10 bases remaining between them.

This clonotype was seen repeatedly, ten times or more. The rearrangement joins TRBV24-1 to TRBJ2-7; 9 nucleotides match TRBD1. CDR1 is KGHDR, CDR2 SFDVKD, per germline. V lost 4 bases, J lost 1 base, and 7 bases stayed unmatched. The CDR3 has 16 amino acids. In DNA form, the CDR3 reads TGTGCCACCAGTGAATCGGGACAGGGCCGATCCTACGAGCAGTACTTC. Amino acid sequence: CATSESGQGRSYEQYF.

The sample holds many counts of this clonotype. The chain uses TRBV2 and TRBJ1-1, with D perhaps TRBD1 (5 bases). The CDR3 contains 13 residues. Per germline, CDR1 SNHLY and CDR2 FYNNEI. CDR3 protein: CAARGEGNTEAFF. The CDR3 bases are TGTGCAGCACGGGGGGAGGGGAACACTGAAGCTTTCTTT.

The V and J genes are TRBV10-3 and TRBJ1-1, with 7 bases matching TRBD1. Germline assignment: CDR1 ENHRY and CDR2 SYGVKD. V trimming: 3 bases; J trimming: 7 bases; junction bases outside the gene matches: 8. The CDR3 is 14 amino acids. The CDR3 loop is CAISDGQADLEAFF. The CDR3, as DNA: TGTGCCATCAGTGACGGACAGGCGGACCTTGAAGCTTTCTTT.

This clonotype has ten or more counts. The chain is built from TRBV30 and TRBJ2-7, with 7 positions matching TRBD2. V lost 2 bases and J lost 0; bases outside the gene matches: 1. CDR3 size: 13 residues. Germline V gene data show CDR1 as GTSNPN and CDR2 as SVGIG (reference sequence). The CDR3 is CAWSREDSYEQYF. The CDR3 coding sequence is TGTGCCTGGAGTCGGGAGGACTCCTACGAGCAGTACTTC.

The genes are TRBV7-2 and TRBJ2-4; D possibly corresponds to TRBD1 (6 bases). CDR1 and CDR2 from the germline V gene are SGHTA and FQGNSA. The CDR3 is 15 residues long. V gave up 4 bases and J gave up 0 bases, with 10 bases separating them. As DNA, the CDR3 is TGTGCCAGCAGCTCCACAGGGATAGCCAAAAACATTCAGTACTTC. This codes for CASSSTGIAKNIQYF.

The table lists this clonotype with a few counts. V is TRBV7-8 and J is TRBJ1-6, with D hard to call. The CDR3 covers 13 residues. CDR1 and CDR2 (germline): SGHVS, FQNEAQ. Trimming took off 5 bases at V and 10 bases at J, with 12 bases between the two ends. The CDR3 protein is CASSPAWESPLHF. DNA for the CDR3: TGTGCCAGCAGCCCCGCCTGGGAGTCACCCCTCCACTTT.